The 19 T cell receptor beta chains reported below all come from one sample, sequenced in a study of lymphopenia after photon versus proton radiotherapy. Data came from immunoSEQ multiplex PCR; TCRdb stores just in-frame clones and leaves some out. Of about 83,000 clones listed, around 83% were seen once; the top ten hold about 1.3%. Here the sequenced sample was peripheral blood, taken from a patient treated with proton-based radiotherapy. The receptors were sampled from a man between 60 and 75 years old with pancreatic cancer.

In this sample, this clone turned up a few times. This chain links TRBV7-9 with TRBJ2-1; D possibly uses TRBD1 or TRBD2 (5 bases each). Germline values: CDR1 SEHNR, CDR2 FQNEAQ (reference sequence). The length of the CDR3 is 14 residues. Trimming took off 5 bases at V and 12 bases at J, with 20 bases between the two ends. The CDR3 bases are TGTGCCAGCAGCAGGGACGGACGGCTCTCCCGGCAGTTCTTC. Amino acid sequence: CASSRDGRLSRQFF.

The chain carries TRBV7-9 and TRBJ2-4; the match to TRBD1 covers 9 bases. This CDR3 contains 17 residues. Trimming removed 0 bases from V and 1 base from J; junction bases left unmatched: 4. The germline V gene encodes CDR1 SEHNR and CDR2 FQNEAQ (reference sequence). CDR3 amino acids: CASSLAGQGLAKNIQYF. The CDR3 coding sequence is TGTGCCAGCAGCTTAGCGGGACAGGGATTGGCCAAAAACATTCAGTACTTC.

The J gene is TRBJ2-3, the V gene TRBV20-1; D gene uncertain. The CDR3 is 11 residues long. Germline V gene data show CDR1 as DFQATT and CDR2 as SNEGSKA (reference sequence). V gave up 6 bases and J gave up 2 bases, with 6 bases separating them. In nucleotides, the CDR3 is TGCAGTGCCCCGGACACAGATACGCAGTATTTT. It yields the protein CSAPDTDTQYF.

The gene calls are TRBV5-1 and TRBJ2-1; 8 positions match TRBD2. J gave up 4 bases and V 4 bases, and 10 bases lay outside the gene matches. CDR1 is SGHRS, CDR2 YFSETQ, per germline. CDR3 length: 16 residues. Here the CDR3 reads CASSPPKAGVYNEQFF. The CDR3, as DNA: TGCGCCAGCAGCCCCCCAAAAGCGGGAGTTTACAATGAGCAGTTCTTC.

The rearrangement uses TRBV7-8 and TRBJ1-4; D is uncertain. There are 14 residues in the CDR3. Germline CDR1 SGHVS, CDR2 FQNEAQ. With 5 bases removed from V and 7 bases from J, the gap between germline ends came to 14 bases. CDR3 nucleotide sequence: TGTGCCAGCAGCCTGGCGGTGGACCGTGAAAAACTGTTTTTT. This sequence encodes CASSLAVDREKLFF.

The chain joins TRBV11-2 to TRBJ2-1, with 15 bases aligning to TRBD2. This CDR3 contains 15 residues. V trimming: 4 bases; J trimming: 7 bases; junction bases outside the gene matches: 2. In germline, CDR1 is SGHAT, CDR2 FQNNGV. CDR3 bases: TGTGCCAGCAGCTCCGGGACTAGCGGGAGGAATGAGCAGTTCTTC. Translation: CASSSGTSGRNEQFF.

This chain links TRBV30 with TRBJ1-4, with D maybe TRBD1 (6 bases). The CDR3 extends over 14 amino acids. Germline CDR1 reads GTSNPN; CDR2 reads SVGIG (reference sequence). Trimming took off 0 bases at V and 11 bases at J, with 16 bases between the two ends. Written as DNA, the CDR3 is TGTGCCTGGAGTGTACTTAAGATGGGGGCGAAACTGTTTTTT. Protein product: CAWSVLKMGAKLFF.

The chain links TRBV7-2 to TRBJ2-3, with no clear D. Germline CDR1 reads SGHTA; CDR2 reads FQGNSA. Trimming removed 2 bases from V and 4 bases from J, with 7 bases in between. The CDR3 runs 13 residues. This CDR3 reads CASSLSFSDTQYF. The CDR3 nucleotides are TGTGCCAGCAGCTTATCTTTCTCAGATACGCAGTATTTT.

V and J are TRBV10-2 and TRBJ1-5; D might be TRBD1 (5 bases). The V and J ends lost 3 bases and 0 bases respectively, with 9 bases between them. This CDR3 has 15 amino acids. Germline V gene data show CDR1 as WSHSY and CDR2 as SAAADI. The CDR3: CASSDRQNSNQPQHF. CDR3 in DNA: TGCGCCAGCAGTGATAGACAGAATAGCAATCAGCCCCAGCATTTT.

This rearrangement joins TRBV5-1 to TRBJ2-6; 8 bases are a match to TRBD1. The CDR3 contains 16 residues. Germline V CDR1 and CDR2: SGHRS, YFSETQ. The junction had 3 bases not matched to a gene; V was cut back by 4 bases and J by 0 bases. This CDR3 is CASSGTGHSGANVLTF. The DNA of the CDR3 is TGCGCCAGCAGCGGGACAGGACACTCTGGGGCCAACGTCCTGACTTTC.

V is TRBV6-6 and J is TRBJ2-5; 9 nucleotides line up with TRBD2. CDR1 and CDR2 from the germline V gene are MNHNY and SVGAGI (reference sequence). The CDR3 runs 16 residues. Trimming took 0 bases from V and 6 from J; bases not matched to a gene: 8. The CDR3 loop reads CASSYSVSGRQKTQYF. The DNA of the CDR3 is TGTGCCAGCAGTTACTCGGTTAGCGGGAGACAAAAGACCCAGTACTTC.

DNA for the CDR3: TGTGCCAGCAGGGACAGCGCTAACTATGGCTACACCTTC. This encodes CASRDSANYGYTF. This chain connects TRBV6-5 to TRBJ1-2; maybe TRBD1 (6 bases). This CDR3 is 13 amino acids long. The V end lost 6 bases, the J end lost 0 bases, and 8 bases lay between the germline ends. Germline CDR1 and CDR2: MNHEY and SVGAGI.

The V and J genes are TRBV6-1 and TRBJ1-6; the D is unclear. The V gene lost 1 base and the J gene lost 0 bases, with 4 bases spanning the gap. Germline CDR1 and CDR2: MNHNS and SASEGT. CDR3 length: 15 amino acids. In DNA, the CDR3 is TGTGCCAGCAGTGAAGACAGCTCCTATAATTCACCCCTCCACTTT. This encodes CASSEDSSYNSPLHF.

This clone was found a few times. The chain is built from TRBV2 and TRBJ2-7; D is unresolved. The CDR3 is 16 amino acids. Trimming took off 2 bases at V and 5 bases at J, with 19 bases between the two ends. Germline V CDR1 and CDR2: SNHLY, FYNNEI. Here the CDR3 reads CASSERVGQVPNEQYF. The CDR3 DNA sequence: TGTGCCAGCAGTGAACGGGTAGGCCAGGTCCCTAACGAGCAGTACTTC.

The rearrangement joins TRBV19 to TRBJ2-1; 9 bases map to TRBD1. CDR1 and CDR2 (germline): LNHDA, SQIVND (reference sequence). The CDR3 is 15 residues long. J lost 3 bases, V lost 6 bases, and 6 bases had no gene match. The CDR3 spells CASSPTGGLYNEQFF. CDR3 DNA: TGTGCCAGTAGCCCGACAGGGGGTCTCTACAATGAGCAGTTCTTC.

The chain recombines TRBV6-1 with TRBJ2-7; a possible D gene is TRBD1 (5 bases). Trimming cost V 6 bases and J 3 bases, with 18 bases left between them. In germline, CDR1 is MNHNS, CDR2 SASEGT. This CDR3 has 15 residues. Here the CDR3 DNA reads TGTGCCAGCAGGGAATTTGATACACAGGTCTACGAGCAGTACTTC. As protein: CASREFDTQVYEQYF.

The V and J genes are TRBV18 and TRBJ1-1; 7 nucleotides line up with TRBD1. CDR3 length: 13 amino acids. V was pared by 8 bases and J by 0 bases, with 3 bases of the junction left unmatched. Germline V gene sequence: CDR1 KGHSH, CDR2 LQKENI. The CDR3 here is CASRDSMNTEAFF. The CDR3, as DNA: TGTGCCAGCCGGGACAGCATGAACACTGAAGCTTTCTTT. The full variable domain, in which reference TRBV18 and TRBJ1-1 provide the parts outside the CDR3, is NAGVMQNPRHLVRRRGQEARLRCSPMKGHSHVYWYRQLPEEGLKFMVYLQKENIIDESGMPKERFSAEFPKEGPSILRIQQVVRGDSAAYFCASRDSMNTEAFFGQGTRLTVV.

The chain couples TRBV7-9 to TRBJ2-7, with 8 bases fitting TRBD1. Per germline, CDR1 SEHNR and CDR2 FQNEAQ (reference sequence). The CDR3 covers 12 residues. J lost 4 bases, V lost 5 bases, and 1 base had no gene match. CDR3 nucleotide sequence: TGTGCCAGCAGCCGACAGGGGTACGAGCAGTACTTC. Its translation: CASSRQGYEQYF.

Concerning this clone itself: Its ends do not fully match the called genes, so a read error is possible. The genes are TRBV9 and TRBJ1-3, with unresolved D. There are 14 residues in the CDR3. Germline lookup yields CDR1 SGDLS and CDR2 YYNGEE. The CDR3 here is CANSSSFSGNTIYF. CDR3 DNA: TGTGCCAACAGCAGCTCCTTCTCTGGAAACACCATATATTTT. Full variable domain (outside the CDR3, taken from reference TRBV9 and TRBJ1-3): DSGVTQTPKHLITATGQRVTLRCSPRSGDLSVYWYQQSLDQGLQFLIQYYNGEERAKGNILERFSAQQFPDLHSELNLSSLELGDSALYFCANSSSFSGNTIYFGEGSWLTVV.